A single sample gave rise to the 9 T cell receptor beta chains below, sequenced in a study of cytomegalovirus exposure and HLA in healthy donors. Both 60 Vbeta primers and 13 Jbeta primers went into the PCR. Data came from immunoSEQ multiplex PCR; TCRdb stores just in-frame clones and leaves some out. The sample lists some 200,000 clones; over 75% were seen once. The material sequenced was PBMCs. These receptors were taken from a man aged 18 to 29 in good health and CMV-seronegative.

This chain joins TRBV18 and TRBJ2-7; 13 nucleotides agree with TRBD2. J was trimmed by 5 bases and V by 5 bases; bases with no gene match: 3. This CDR3 has 14 amino acids. Per germline, CDR1 KGHSH and CDR2 LQKENI. CDR3 in amino acids: CASSLGLAGDEQYF. CDR3 nucleotide sequence: TGTGCCAGCTCATTAGGACTAGCGGGAGACGAGCAGTACTTC.

The chain is built from TRBV18 and TRBJ2-5; tentatively, D is TRBD2 (5 bases). The better agreement between TRBJ2-7 and the DNA end casts doubt on the J call. Germline V gene sequence: CDR1 KGHSH, CDR2 LQKENI. This CDR3 has 13 amino acids. This CDR3 is CASSPDAGAEQYF. As DNA, the CDR3 is TGTGCCAGCTCACCAGACGCGGGCGCCGAGCAGTACTTC.

The chain carries TRBV23-1 and TRBJ1-3; 7 bases fit TRBD1. TRBV23-1 carries the ORF label, with uncertain function. CDR3 length equals 20 residues. The junction had 14 bases not matched to a gene; V was cut back by 0 bases and J by 0 bases. In DNA, the CDR3 is TGCGCCAGCAGTCAATCGTTCCCGTCCCCCGACAGGGCCTCTGGAAACACCATATATTTT. This sequence encodes CASSQSFPSPDRASGNTIYF.

J is TRBJ1-1 and V is TRBV5-1, with 8 bases fitting TRBD1. Germline CDR1 is SGHRS and CDR2 is YFSETQ. V gave up 4 bases and J gave up 4 bases; unmatched junction bases: 6. The CDR3 length is 14 residues. The DNA for the CDR3 is TGCGCCAGCAGCCCCGGACAGGGATTCACTGAAGCTTTCTTT. Translated: CASSPGQGFTEAFF.

As regards this clone: A read error may account for a junction end that differs from germline. The V and J genes are TRBV7-9 and TRBJ2-3; possibly TRBD1 for D (5 bases). Germline V CDR1 and CDR2: SEHNR, FQNEAQ (reference sequence). CDR3 length: 15 amino acids. CDR3 sequence (DNA): TGTTCCAGCAGCGTAACCTCAGGGTACACAGATACGCAGTATTTT. Its translation: CSSSVTSGYTDTQYF. Full variable domain (outside the CDR3, taken from reference TRBV7-9 and TRBJ2-3): DTGVSQNPRHKITKRGQNVTFRCDPISEHNRLYWYRQTLGQGPEFLTYFQNEAQLEKSRLLSDRFSAERPKGSFSTLEIQRTEQGDSAMYLCSSSVTSGYTDTQYFGPGTRLTVL.

The chain combines TRBV9 with TRBJ2-5, with D hard to call. Deletions cut 0 bases from V and 5 bases from J, with 20 bases between. The CDR3 totals 17 residues. The germline V gene encodes CDR1 SGDLS and CDR2 YYNGEE. In nucleotides, the CDR3 is TGTGCCAGCAGCGTAGCTTGGTATCCATCTGACGGGGAGACCCAGTACTTC. This sequence encodes CASSVAWYPSDGETQYF.

Here the CDR3 reads CASSPEIGGFTDTQYF. The DNA of the CDR3 is TGCGCCAGCAGCCCAGAAATTGGGGGGTTTACAGATACGCAGTATTTT. The chain carries TRBV5-1 and TRBJ2-3; possible D gene TRBD2, 6 bases. V was shortened by 4 bases and J by 3 bases, with 18 bases between the two germline ends. CDR3 size: 16 residues. CDR1 and CDR2 (germline): SGHRS, YFSETQ.

This sequence joins TRBV7-6 and TRBJ2-7; D is unclear. Germline lookup yields CDR1 SGHVS and CDR2 FNYEAQ. CDR3 size: 14 residues. The V end lost 3 bases, the J end lost 5 bases, and 14 bases lay between the germline ends. CDR3 sequence: CASSFLSGRNEQYF. The CDR3 nucleotides are TGTGCCAGCAGCTTCCTCAGTGGGCGAAACGAGCAGTACTTC. The variable domain in full, with the rest retrieved from reference TRBV7-6 and TRBJ2-7, is GAGVSQSPRYKVTKRGQDVALRCDPISGHVSLYWYRQALGQGPEFLTYFNYEAQQDKSGLPNDRFSAERPEGSISTLTIQRTEQRDSAMYRCASSFLSGRNEQYFGPGTRLTVT.

The V call is TRBV7-9, the J call TRBJ2-7; 8 positions agree with TRBD2. Germline V gene data show CDR1 as SEHNR and CDR2 as FQNEAQ (reference sequence). V trimming: 0 bases; J trimming: 5 bases; junction bases outside the gene matches: 6. CDR3 length equals 15 residues. CDR3 sequence (DNA): TGTGCCAGCAGCTTAGCCGACGGGAGGGCCGACGAGCAGTACTTC. It codes for CASSLADGRADEQYF.